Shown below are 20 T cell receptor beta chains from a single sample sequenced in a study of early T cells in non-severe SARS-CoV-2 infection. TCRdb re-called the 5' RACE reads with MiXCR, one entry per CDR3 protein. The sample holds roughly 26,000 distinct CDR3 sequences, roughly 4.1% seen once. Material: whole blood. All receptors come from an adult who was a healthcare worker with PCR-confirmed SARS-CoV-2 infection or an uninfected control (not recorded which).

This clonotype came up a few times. The CDR3 sequence: CASSQDPKKAGASNEKLFF. The CDR3 region has the DNA TGCGCCAGCAGCCAAGATCCAAAGAAAGCAGGGGCTTCTAATGAAAAACTGTTTTTT. The chain recombines TRBV4-1 with TRBJ1-4; possibly TRBD1 for D (6 bases). Germline-derived CDR1 and CDR2 are MGHRA and YSYEKL. The CDR3 spans 19 residues. Trimming took off 0 bases at V and 3 bases at J, with 20 bases between the two ends.

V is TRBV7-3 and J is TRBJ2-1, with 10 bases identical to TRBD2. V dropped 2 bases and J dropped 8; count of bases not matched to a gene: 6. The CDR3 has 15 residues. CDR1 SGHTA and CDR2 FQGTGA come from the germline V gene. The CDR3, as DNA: TGTGCCAGCAGCTTACGGCTAGCGGGAGAGGATGAGCAGTTCTTC. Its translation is CASSLRLAGEDEQFF. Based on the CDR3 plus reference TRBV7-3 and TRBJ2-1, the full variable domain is GAGVSQTPSNKVTEKGKYVELRCDPISGHTALYWYRQSLGQGPEFLIYFQGTGAADDSGLPNDRFFAVRPEGSVSTLKIQRTERGDSAVYLCASSLRLAGEDEQFFGPGTRLTVL.

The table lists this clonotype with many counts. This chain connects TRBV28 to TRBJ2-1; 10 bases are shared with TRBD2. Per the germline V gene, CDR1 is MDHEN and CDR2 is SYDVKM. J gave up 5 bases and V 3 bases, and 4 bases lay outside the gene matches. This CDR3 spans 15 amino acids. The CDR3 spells CASSFSGRTNNEQFF. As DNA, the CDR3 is TGTGCCAGCAGTTTTAGCGGGAGGACTAACAATGAGCAGTTCTTC.

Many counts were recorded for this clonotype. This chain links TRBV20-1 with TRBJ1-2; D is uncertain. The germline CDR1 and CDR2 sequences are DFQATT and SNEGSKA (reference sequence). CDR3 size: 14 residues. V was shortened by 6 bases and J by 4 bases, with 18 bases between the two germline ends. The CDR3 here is CSASQSVQIYGYTF. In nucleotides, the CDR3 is TGCAGTGCCTCCCAATCTGTCCAGATCTATGGCTACACCTTC.

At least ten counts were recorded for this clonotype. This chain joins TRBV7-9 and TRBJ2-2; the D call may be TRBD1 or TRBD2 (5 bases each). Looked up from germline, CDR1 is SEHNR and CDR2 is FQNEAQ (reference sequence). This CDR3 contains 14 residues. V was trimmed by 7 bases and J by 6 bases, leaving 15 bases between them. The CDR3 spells CASTPSRDAGELFF. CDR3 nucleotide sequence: TGTGCCAGCACCCCAAGTAGGGACGCCGGGGAGCTGTTTTTT.

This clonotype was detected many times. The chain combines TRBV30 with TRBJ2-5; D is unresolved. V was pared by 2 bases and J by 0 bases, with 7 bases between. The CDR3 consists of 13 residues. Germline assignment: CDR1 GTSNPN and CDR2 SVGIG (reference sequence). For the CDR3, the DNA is TGTGCCTGGAGTAGTCCGAACCAAGAGACCCAGTACTTC. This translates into CAWSSPNQETQYF.

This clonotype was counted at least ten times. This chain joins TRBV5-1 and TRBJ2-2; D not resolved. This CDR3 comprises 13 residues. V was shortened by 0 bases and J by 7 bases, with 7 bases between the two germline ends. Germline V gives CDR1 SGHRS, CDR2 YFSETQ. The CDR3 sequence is CASSLEGHGELFF. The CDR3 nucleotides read TGCGCCAGCAGCTTGGAAGGGCACGGGGAGCTGTTTTTT.

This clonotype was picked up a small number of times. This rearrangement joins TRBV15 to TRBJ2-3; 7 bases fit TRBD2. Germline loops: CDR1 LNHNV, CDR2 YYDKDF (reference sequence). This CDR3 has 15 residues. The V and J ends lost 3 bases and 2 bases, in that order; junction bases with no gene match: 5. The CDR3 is CATSRGGLLTDTQYF. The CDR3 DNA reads TGTGCCACCAGCAGGGGGGGACTACTCACAGATACGCAGTATTTT.

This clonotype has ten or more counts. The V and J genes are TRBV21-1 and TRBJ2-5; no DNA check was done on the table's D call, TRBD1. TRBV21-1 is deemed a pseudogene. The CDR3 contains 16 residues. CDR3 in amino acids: CASSARDPFDQETQYF. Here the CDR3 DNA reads TGTGCCAGCAGCGCCCGGGACCCCTTCGATCAAGAGACCCAGTACTTC.

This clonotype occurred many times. CDR3 residues: CASSFPSLETQYF. As DNA, the CDR3 is TGTGCCAGCAGCTTTCCTAGTTTAGAGACCCAGTACTTC. The chain links TRBV5-6 to TRBJ2-5; no firm D call. Trimming took 2 bases from V and 4 from J, leaving 9 bases between them. CDR1 is SGHDT and CDR2 is YYEEEE in the germline V gene. The CDR3 runs to 13 residues.

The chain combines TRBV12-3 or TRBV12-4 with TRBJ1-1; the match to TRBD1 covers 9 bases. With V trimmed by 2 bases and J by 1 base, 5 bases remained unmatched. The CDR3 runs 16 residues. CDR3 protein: CASSLQQGAGNTEAFF. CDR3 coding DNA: TGTGCCAGCAGTTTACAACAGGGGGCAGGGAACACTGAAGCTTTCTTT.

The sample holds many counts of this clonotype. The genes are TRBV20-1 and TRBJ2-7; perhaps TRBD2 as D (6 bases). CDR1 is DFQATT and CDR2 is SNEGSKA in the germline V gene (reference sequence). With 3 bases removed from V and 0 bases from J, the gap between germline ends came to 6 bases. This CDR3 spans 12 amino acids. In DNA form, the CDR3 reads TGCAGTGCTAGGGACTACTCCTACGAGCAGTACTTC. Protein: CSARDYSYEQYF.

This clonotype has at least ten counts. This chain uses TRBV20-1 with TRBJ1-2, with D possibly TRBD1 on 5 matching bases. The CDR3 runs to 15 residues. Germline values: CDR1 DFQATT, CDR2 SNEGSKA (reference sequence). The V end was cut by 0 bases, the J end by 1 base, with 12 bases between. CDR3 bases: TGCAGTGCTAGAGATCCGGGACGGTATAACTATGGCTACACCTTC. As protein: CSARDPGRYNYGYTF.

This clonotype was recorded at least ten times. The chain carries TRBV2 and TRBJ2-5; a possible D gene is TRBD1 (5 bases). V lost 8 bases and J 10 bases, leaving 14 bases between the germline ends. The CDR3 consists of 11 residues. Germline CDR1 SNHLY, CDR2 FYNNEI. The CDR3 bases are TGTGCCAGCCTTTTAGGGGTGGTCCAGTACTTC. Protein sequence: CASLLGVVQYF.

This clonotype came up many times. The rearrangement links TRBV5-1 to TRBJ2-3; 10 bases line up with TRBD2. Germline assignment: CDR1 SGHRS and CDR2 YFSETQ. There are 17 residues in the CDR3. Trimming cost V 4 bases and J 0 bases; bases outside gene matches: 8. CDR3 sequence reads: CASSELAGSASTDTQYF. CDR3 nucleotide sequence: TGCGCCAGCAGCGAACTAGCGGGAAGTGCTAGCACAGATACGCAGTATTTT.

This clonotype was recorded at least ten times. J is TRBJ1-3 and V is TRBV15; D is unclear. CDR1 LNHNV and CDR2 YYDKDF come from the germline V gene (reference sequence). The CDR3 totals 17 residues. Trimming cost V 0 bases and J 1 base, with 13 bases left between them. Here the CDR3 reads CATSRDFRGSSGNTIYF. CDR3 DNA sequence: TGTGCCACCAGCAGAGATTTCCGAGGGTCGTCTGGAAACACCATATATTTT.

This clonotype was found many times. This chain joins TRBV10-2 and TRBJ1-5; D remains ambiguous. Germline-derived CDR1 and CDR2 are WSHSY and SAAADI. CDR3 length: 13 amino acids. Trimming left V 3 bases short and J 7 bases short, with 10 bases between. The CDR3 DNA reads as TGCGCCAGCAGTGATGGGGAAGGGCAGCCCCAGCATTTT. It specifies CASSDGEGQPQHF.

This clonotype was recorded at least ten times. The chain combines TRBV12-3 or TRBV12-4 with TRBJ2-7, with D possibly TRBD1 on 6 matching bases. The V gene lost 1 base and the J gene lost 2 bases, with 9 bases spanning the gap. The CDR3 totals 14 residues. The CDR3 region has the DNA TGTGCCAGCAGTTTAGAGGGACAAACCTACGAGCAGTACTTC. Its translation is CASSLEGQTYEQYF.

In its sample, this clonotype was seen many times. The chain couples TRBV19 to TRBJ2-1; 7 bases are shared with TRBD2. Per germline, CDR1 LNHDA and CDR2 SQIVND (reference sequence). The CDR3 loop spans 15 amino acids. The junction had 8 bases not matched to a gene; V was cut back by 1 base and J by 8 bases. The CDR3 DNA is TGTGCCAGTAGTATAGTAGGCGGGAGAGGCGATGAGCAGTTCTTC. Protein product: CASSIVGGRGDEQFF.

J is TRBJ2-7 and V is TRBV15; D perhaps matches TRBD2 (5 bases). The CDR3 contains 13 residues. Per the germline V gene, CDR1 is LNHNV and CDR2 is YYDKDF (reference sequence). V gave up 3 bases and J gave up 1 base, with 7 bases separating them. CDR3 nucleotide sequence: TGTGCCACCAGCAGGGACTTTTCCTACGAGCAGTACTTC. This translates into CATSRDFSYEQYF.